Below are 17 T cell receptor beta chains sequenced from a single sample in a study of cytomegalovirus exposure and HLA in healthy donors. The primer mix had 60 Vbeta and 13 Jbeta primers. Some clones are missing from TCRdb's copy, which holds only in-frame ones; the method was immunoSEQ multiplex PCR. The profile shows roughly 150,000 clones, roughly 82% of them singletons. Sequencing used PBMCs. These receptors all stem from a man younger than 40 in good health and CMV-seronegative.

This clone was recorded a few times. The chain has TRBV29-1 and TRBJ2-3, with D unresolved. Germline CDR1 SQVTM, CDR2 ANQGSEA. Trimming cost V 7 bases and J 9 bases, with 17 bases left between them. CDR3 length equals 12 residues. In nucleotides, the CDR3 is TGCAGCGCCCCTACCGACTCCTTGACGCAGTATTTT. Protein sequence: CSAPTDSLTQYF.

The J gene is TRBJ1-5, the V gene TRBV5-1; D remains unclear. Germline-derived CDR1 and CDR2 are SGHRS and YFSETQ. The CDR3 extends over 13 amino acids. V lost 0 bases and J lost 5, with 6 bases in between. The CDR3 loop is CASSLGADQPQHF. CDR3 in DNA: TGCGCCAGCAGCTTGGGAGCGGATCAGCCCCAGCATTTT.

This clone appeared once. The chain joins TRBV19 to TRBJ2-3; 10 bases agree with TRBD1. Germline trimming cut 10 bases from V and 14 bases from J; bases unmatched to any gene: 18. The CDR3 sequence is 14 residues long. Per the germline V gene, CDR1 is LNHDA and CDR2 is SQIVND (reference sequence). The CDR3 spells CATADRGYPSRWYF. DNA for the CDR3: TGTGCCACCGCGGACAGGGGGTATCCAAGTCGGTGGTATTTT.

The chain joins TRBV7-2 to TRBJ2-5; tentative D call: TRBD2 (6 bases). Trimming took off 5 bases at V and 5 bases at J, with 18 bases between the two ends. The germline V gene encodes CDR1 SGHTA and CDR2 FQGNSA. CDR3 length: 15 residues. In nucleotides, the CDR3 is TGTGCCAGCAGCCTGGACTCCCAGGCGGGGGAGACCCAGTACTTC. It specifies CASSLDSQAGETQYF.

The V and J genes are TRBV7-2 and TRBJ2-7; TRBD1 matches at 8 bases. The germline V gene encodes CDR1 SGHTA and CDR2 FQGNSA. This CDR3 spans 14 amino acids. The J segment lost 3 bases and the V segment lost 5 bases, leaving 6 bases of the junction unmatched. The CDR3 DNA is TGTGCCAGCAGCCCTGGGACAGGTAGCTACGAGCAGTACTTC. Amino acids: CASSPGTGSYEQYF.

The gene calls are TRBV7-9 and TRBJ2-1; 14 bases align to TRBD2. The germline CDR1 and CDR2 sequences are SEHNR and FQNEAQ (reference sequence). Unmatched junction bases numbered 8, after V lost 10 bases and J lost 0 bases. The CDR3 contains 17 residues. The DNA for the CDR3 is TGTGCCACTTGGACTAGCGGGGGGCCAAGCTCCTACAATGAGCAGTTCTTC. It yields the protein CATWTSGGPSSYNEQFF.

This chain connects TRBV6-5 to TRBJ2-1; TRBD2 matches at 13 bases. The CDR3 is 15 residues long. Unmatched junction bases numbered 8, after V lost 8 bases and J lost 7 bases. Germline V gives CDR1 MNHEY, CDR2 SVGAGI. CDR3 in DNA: TGTGCCAGCGGCTACGGACTAGCGGGAGTTAATGAGCAGTTCTTC. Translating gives CASGYGLAGVNEQFF.

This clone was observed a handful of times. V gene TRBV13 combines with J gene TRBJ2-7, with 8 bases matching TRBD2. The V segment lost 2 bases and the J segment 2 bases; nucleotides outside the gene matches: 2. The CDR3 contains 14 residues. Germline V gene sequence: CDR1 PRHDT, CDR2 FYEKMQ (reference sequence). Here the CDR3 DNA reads TGTGCCAGCAGCTTAAACGGGAGGGCCTACGAGCAGTACTTC. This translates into CASSLNGRAYEQYF.

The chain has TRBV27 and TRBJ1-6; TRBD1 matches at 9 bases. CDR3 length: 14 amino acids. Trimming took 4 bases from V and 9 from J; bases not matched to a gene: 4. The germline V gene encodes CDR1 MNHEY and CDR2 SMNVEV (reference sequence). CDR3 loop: CASSWDREGSPLHF. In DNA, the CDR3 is TGTGCCAGCAGTTGGGACAGGGAGGGTTCACCCCTCCACTTT.

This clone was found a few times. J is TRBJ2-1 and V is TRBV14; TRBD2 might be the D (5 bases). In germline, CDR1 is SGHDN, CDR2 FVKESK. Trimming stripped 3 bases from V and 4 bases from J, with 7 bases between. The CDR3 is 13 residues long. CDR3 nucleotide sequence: TGTGCCAGCAGCCACGGGGTGTACAATGAGCAGTTCTTC. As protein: CASSHGVYNEQFF.

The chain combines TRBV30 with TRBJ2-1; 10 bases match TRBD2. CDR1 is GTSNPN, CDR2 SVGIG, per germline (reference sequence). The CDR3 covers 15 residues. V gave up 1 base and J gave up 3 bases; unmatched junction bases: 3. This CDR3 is CAWSGLAGDYNEQFF. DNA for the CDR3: TGTGCCTGGAGTGGTCTAGCGGGAGACTACAATGAGCAGTTCTTC. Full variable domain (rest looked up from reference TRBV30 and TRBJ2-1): SQTIHQWPATLVQPVGSPLSLECTVEGTSNPNLYWYRQAAGRGLQLLFYSVGIGQISSEVPQNLSASRPQDRQFILSSKKLLLSDSGFYLCAWSGLAGDYNEQFFGPGTRLTVL.

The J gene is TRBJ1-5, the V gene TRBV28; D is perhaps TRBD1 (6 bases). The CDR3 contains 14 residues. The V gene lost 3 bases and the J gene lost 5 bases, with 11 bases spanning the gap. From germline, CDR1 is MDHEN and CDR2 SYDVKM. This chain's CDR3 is CASSFMTGDQPQHF. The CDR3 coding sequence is TGTGCCAGCAGTTTTATGACAGGAGATCAGCCCCAGCATTTT.

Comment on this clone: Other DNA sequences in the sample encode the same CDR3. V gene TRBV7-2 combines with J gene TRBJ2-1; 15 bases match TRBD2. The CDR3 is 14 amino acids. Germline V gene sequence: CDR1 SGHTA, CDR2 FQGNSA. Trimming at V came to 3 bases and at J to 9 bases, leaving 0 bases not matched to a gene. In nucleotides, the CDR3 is TGTGCCAGCAGCTTGGGACTAGCGGGAGGTGAGCAGTTCTTC. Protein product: CASSLGLAGGEQFF. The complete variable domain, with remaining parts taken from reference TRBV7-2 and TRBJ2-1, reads GAGVSQSPSNKVTEKGKDVELRCDPISGHTALYWYRQSLGQGLEFLIYFQGNSAPDKSGLPSDRFSAERTGGSVSTLTIQRTQQEDSAVYLCASSLGLAGGEQFFGPGTRLTVL.

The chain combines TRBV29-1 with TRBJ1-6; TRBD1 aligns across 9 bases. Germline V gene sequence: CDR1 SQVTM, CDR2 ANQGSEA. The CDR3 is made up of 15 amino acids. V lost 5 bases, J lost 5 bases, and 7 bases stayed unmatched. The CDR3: CSVSTGGINNSPLHF. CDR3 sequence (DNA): TGCAGCGTTTCTACAGGGGGCATCAATAATTCACCCCTCCACTTT.

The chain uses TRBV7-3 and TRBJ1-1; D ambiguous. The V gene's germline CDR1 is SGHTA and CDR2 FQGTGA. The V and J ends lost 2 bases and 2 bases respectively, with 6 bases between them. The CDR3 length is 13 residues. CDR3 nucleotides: TGTGCCAGCAGCTTATGGCCTAACACTGAAGCTTTCTTT. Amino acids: CASSLWPNTEAFF.

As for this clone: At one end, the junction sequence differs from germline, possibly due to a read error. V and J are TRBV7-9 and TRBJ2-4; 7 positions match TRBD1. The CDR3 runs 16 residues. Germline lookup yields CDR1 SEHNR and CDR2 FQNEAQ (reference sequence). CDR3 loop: CASSLLGQRAKNSQYF. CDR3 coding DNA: TGTGCCAGCAGCTTATTGGGACAGAGAGCCAAAAACAGTCAGTACTTC.

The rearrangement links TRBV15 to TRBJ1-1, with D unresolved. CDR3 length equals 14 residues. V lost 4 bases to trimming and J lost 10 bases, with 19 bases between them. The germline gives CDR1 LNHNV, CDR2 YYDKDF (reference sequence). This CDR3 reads CATSTPGVMDRAFF. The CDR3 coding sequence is TGTGCCACCAGCACCCCCGGAGTCATGGATCGAGCTTTCTTT.